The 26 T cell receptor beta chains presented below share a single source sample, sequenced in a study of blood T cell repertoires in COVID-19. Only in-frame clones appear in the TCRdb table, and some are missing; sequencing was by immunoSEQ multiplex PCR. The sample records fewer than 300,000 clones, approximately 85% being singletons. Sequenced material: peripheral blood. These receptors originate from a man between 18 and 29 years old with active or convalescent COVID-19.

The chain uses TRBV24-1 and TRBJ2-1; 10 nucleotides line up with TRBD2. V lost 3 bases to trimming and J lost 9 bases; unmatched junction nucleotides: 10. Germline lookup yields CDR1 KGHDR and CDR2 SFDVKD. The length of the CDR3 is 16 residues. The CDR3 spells CATSDASGGQSGEQFF. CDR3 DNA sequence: TGTGCCACCAGTGATGCTAGCGGGGGCCAGAGTGGTGAGCAGTTCTTC.

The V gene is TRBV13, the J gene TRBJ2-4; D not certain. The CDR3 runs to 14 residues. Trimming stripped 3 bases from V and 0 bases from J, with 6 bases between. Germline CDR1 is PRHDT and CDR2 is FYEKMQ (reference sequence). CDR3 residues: CASSFRLAKNIQYF. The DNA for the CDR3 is TGTGCCAGCAGCTTCAGATTAGCCAAAAACATTCAGTACTTC.

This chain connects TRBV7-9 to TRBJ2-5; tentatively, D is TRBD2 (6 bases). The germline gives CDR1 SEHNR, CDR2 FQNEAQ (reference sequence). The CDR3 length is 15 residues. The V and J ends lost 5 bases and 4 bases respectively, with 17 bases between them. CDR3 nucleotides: TGTGCCAGCAGCCCACTAGGAGGGATTGGAGAGACCCAGTACTTC. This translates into CASSPLGGIGETQYF. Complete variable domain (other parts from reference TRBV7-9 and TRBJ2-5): DTGVSQNPRHKITKRGQNVTFRCDPISEHNRLYWYRQTLGQGPEFLTYFQNEAQLEKSRLLSDRFSAERPKGSFSTLEIQRTEQGDSAMYLCASSPLGGIGETQYFGPGTRLLVL.

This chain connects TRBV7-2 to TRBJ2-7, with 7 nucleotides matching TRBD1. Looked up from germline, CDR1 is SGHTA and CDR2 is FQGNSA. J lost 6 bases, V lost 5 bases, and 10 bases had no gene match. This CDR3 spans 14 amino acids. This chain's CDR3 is CASSPRQGRTEQYF. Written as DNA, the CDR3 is TGTGCCAGCAGCCCAAGACAGGGCCGAACCGAGCAGTACTTC.

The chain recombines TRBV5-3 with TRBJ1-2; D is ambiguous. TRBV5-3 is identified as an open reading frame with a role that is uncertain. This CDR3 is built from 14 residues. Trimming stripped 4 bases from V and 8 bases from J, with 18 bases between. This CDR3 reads CARSVVGGRWGYTF. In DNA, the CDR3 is TGTGCCAGAAGCGTCGTAGGAGGGCGATGGGGCTACACCTTC.

CDR3 sequence reads: CASSQGHPPFGEQYF. CDR3 nucleotides: TGTGCCAGCAGCCAAGGACATCCACCCTTCGGGGAGCAGTACTTC. The chain is built from TRBV9 and TRBJ2-7; perhaps TRBD1 as D (5 bases). Trimming removed 4 bases at V and 7 bases at J, with 21 bases between. Germline CDR1 reads SGDLS; CDR2 reads YYNGEE. The CDR3 contains 15 residues. Full variable domain (outside the CDR3, taken from reference TRBV9 and TRBJ2-7): DSGVTQTPKHLITATGQRVTLRCSPRSGDLSVYWYQQSLDQGLQFLIQYYNGEERAKGNILERFSAQQFPDLHSELNLSSLELGDSALYFCASSQGHPPFGEQYFGPGTRLTVT.

CDR3 coding DNA: TGTGCCAGCACCGCGGGGACAGGGGAAGACAATGAGCAGTTCTTC. As protein: CASTAGTGEDNEQFF. V usage is TRBV13 and J usage is TRBJ2-1; TRBD1 aligns across 10 bases. Per the germline V gene, CDR1 is PRHDT and CDR2 is FYEKMQ (reference sequence). V was clipped by 7 bases and J by 5 bases; unmatched bases: 8. This CDR3 region has 15 residues.

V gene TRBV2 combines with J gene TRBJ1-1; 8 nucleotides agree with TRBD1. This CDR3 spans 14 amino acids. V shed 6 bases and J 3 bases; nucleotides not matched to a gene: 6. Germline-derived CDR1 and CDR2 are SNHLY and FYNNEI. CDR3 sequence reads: CASRDYRGDTEAFF. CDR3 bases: TGTGCCAGCAGGGACTACAGGGGGGACACTGAAGCTTTCTTT.

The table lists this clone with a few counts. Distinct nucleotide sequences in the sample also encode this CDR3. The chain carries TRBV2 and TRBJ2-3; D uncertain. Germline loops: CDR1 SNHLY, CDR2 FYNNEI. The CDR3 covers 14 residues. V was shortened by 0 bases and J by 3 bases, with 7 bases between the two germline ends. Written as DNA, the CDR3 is TGTGCCAGCAGTGAAGCCACTTCGACAGATACGCAGTATTTT. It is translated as CASSEATSTDTQYF.

This CDR3 is CASSEGGPVDEQYF. The CDR3 DNA reads as TGTGCCAGCAGTGAAGGAGGGCCAGTCGACGAGCAGTACTTC. This rearrangement joins TRBV2 to TRBJ2-7; tentatively, D is TRBD2 (5 bases). The ends were cut back, 1 base at V and 5 bases at J, with 12 bases in the middle. Germline V gene lookup returns CDR1 SNHLY and CDR2 FYNNEI. CDR3 length equals 14 residues.

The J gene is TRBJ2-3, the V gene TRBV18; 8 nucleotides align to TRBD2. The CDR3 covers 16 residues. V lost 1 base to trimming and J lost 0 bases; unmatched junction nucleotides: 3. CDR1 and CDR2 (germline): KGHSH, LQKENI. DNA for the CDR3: TGTGCCAGCTCACCACTGGAGCGGGGGAGCACAGATACGCAGTATTTT. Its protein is CASSPLERGSTDTQYF.

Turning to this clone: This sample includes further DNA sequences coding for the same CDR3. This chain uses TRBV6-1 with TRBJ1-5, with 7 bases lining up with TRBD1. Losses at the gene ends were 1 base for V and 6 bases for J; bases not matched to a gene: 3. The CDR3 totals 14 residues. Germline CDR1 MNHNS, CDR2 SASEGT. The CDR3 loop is CASSEGGGGQPQHF. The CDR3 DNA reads TGTGCCAGCAGTGAAGGAGGGGGCGGTCAGCCCCAGCATTTT.

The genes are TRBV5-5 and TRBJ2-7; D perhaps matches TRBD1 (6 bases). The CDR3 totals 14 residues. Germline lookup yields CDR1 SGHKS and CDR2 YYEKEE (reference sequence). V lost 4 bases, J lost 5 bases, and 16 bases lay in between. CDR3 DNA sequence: TGTGCCAGCAGCCTGACAGGCCTAGTGGACGAGCAGTACTTC. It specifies CASSLTGLVDEQYF.

This CDR3 reads CASSPRGAEAFF. CDR3 in DNA: TGTGCCAGCAGTCCCCGAGGCGCCGAAGCTTTCTTT. The chain uses TRBV12-3 or TRBV12-4 and TRBJ1-1; D call uncertain. This CDR3 contains 12 residues. V shed 5 bases and J shed 8 bases, with 12 bases lying between them.

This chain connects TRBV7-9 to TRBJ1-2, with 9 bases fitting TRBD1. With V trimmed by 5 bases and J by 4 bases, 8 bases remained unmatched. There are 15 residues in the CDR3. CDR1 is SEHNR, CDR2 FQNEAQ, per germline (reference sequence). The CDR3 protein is CASSQNRDRAYGYTF. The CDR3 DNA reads TGTGCCAGCAGCCAAAACCGGGACAGGGCCTATGGCTACACCTTC.

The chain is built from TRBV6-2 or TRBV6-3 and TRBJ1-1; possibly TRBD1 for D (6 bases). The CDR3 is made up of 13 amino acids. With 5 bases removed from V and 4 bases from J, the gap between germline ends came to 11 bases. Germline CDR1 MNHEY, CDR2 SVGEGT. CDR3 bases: TGTGCCAGCAGTACGGGGGGGCGCACTGAAGCTTTCTTT. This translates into CASSTGGRTEAFF.

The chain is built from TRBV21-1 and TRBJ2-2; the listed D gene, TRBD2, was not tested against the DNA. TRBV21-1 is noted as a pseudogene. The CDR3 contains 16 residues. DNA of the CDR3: TGTGCCAGCAGCGGTCGGCGGCGGGAAAACACCGGGGAGCTGTTTTTT. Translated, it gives CASSGRRRENTGELFF.

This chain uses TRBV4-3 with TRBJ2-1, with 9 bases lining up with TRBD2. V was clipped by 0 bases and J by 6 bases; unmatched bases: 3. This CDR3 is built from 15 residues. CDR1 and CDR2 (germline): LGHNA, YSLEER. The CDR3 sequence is CASSQEGGGANEQFF. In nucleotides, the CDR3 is TGCGCCAGCAGCCAAGAGGGCGGGGGGGCCAATGAGCAGTTCTTC.

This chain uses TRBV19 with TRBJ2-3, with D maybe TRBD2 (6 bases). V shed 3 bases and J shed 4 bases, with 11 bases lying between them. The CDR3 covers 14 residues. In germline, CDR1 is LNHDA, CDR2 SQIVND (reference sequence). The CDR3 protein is CASSIFGGSDTQYF. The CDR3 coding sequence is TGTGCCAGTAGTATTTTCGGGGGATCAGATACGCAGTATTTT.

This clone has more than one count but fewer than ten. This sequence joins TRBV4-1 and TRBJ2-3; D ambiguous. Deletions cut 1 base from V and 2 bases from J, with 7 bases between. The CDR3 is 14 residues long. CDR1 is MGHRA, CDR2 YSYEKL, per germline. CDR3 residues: CASSQVLTTDTQYF. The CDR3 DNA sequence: TGCGCCAGCAGCCAAGTACTTACCACAGATACGCAGTATTTT.

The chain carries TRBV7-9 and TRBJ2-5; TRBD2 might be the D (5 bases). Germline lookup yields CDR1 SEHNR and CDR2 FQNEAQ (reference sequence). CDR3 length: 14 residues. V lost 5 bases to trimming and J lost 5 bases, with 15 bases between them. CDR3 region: CASSHTGIGETQYF. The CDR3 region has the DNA TGTGCCAGCAGCCACACCGGGATTGGGGAGACCCAGTACTTC.

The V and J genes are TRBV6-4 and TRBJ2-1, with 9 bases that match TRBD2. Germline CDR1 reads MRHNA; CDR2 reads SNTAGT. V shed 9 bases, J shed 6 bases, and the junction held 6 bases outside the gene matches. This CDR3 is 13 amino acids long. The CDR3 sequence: CASARGGGNEQFF. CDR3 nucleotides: TGTGCCAGTGCGCGGGGGGGAGGCAATGAGCAGTTCTTC.

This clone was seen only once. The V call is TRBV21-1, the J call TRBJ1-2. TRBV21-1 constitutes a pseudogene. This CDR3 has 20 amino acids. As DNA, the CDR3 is TGTGCCAGCAGGGGAAGCTCGGGGGGCGCTAAGACCTCCTCTGACTATGGCTACACCTTC. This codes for CASRGSSGGAKTSSDYGYTF.

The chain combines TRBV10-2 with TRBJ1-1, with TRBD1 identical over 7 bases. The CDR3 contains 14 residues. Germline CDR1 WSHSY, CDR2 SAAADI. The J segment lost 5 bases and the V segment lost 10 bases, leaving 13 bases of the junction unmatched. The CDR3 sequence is CANSTDRDSTEAFF. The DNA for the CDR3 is TGCGCCAACAGCACCGACAGGGATAGTACTGAAGCTTTCTTT.

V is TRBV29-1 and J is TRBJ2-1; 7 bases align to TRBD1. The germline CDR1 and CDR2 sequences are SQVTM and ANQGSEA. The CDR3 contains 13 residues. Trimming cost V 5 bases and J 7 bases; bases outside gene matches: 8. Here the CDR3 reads CSVSDRDLNEQFF. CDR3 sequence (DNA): TGCAGCGTTAGTGACAGGGATCTAAATGAGCAGTTCTTC.

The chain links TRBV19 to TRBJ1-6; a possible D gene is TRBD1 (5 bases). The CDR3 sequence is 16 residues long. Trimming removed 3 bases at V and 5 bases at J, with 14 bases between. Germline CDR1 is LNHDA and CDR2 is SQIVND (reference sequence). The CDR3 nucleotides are TGTGCCAGTAGTATGGGAGGGGTTGGTGATAATTCACCCCTCCACTTT. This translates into CASSMGGVGDNSPLHF.